The next 27 T cell receptor beta chains were all read from a single sample in a study of blood T cell repertoires in COVID-19. TCRdb keeps only in-frame clones here, not all; method: immunoSEQ multiplex PCR. Among some 30,000 clones listed, about 80% were seen once. The sample comprised peripheral blood. All receptors derive from a man aged 65 to 85 with active COVID-19.

The chain couples TRBV6-6 to TRBJ2-3; D is possibly TRBD2 (6 bases). The CDR3 covers 15 residues. V was pared by 2 bases and J by 0 bases, with 9 bases between. CDR1 and CDR2 from the germline V gene are MNHNY and SVGAGI (reference sequence). The CDR3 DNA sequence: TGTGCCAGCAGTTACGGGGGGTCGAGCACAGATACGCAGTATTTT. It encodes CASSYGGSSTDTQYF.

The chain employs TRBV10-2 and TRBJ1-5; the D gene is possibly TRBD1 (5 bases). CDR3 size: 13 residues. Trimming left V 5 bases short and J 4 bases short, with 9 bases between. Germline assignment: CDR1 WSHSY and CDR2 SAAADI. CDR3 sequence: CASSTGLNQPQHF. CDR3 nucleotide sequence: TGCGCCAGCAGTACAGGCCTAAATCAGCCCCAGCATTTT.

The J gene is TRBJ2-1, the V gene TRBV28, with 9 bases lining up with TRBD2. CDR1 and CDR2 from the germline V gene are MDHEN and SYDVKM. This CDR3 is 12 amino acids long. CDR3: CGLAGTYNEQFF. The DNA of the CDR3 is TGTGGCCTAGCGGGGACGTACAATGAGCAGTTCTTC.

V gene TRBV27 combines with J gene TRBJ2-3, with a possible D match to TRBD2 (5 bases). Germline V gives CDR1 MNHEY, CDR2 SMNVEV (reference sequence). Trimming removed 5 bases at V and 0 bases at J, with 18 bases between. This CDR3 is built from 17 residues. CDR3 in DNA: TGTGCCAGCAGTCCCCAGTCCCGAGGGTGGAGCACAGATACGCAGTATTTT. Protein sequence: CASSPQSRGWSTDTQYF.

This clone was seen only once. This sequence joins TRBV10-1 and TRBJ2-3; no reliable D call. Trimming left V 10 bases short and J 1 base short, with 6 bases between. The CDR3 has 11 residues. Germline V gene lookup returns CDR1 WNHNN and CDR2 SYGVQD (reference sequence). The CDR3 spells CANPGTDTQYF. The CDR3 coding sequence is TGCGCCAACCCAGGCACAGATACGCAGTATTTT.

The chain combines TRBV9 with TRBJ2-2; 9 bases are a match to TRBD2. Germline lookup yields CDR1 SGDLS and CDR2 YYNGEE. Trimming at V came to 4 bases and at J to 3 bases, leaving 13 bases not matched to a gene. The CDR3 is 18 residues long. This chain's CDR3 is CASSPRYAGGMDTGELFF. For the CDR3, the DNA is TGTGCCAGCAGCCCTCGATATGCGGGAGGGATGGACACCGGGGAGCTGTTTTTT.

This chain joins TRBV19 and TRBJ2-7, with TRBD2 matching over 8 bases. V dropped 5 bases and J dropped 7; count of bases not matched to a gene: 4. Germline CDR1 is LNHDA and CDR2 is SQIVND (reference sequence). The CDR3 extends over 12 amino acids. CDR3 protein: CASSGGLEEQYF. For the CDR3, the DNA is TGTGCCAGTAGTGGGGGACTAGAGGAGCAGTACTTC. Full variable domain (remainder filled in from reference TRBV19 and TRBJ2-7): DGGITQSPKYLFRKEGQNVTLSCEQNLNHDAMYWYRQDPGQGLRLIYYSQIVNDFQKGDIAEGYSVSREKKESFPLTVTSAQKNPTAFYLCASSGGLEEQYFGPGTRLTVT.

V usage is TRBV18 and J usage is TRBJ2-1; weak D call: TRBD1 (6 bases). V shed 3 bases and J shed 5 bases, with 14 bases lying between them. From germline, CDR1 is KGHSH and CDR2 LQKENI. This CDR3 has 15 residues. The DNA for the CDR3 is TGTGCCAGCTCACCGGGTGCACAGGGAAACAATGAGCAGTTCTTC. This gives the protein CASSPGAQGNNEQFF.

This clone was seen only once. V is TRBV5-1 and J is TRBJ2-7, with 11 bases fitting TRBD2. CDR1 and CDR2 from the germline V gene are SGHRS and YFSETQ. Germline trimming cut 2 bases from V and 2 bases from J; bases unmatched to any gene: 3. This CDR3 has 15 amino acids. The CDR3 DNA reads as TGCGCCAGCAGCTTACTAGCGGGGGCGACCTACGAGCAGTACTTC. Translated, it gives CASSLLAGATYEQYF.

This chain connects TRBV5-4 to TRBJ1-1; D remains ambiguous. The germline gives CDR1 SGHNT, CDR2 YYREEE (reference sequence). Trimming left V 7 bases short and J 6 bases short, with 16 bases between. The CDR3 is 13 amino acids. CDR3 protein: CASSSGGRPEAFF. CDR3 in DNA: TGTGCCAGCTCTTCGGGTGGTCGCCCTGAAGCTTTCTTT.

V and J are TRBV24-1 and TRBJ1-2; no clear D gene. Trimming removed 7 bases at V and 4 bases at J, with 9 bases between. The CDR3 spans 12 residues. Germline V lookup: CDR1 KGHDR, CDR2 SFDVKD. The CDR3, as DNA: TGTGCCACCAGCGGAGACCTCTATGGCTACACCTTC. This codes for CATSGDLYGYTF.

This clone was detected a few times. The V and J genes are TRBV5-1 and TRBJ1-1; 7 bases agree with TRBD1. Germline V gene lookup returns CDR1 SGHRS and CDR2 YFSETQ. V shed 4 bases and J 4 bases; nucleotides not matched to a gene: 13. There are 16 residues in the CDR3. For the CDR3, the DNA is TGCGCCAGCAGCCCGCAACCCACAGGGGCCTTCACTGAAGCTTTCTTT. It translates to CASSPQPTGAFTEAFF.

The V call is TRBV5-4, the J call TRBJ2-1; 13 bases are shared with TRBD2. Germline V gene lookup returns CDR1 SGHNT and CDR2 YYREEE (reference sequence). The CDR3 loop spans 19 amino acids. V shed 3 bases, J shed 0 bases, and the junction held 9 bases outside the gene matches. The chain's CDR3 is CASSSTGTSGVSSYNEQFF. CDR3 coding DNA: TGTGCCAGCAGCTCGACCGGGACTAGCGGGGTTAGCTCCTACAATGAGCAGTTCTTC. The whole variable domain, remainder taken from reference TRBV5-4 and TRBJ2-1, is ETGVTQSPTHLIKTRGQQVTLRCSSQSGHNTVSWYQQALGQGPQFIFQYYREEENGRGNFPPRFSGLQFPNYSSELNVNALELDDSALYLCASSSTGTSGVSSYNEQFFGPGTRLTVL.

The rearrangement links TRBV5-1 to TRBJ2-7; 8 bases are a match to TRBD1. This CDR3 has 14 amino acids. The ends lost 3 bases at V and 2 bases at J; junction bases unmatched: 4. CDR1 and CDR2 (germline): SGHRS, YFSETQ. The CDR3 coding sequence is TGCGCCAGCAGCTCCGGACAGGGCGCCTACGAGCAGTACTTC. Residues: CASSSGQGAYEQYF.

Worth noting for this clone: Distinct nucleotide sequences in the sample also encode this CDR3. The chain has TRBV28 and TRBJ2-6, with D possibly being TRBD1 (5 bases). Looked up from germline, CDR1 is MDHEN and CDR2 is SYDVKM. This CDR3 comprises 15 residues. Trimming cost V 6 bases and J 0 bases, with 9 bases left between them. The CDR3 DNA reads as TGTGCCAGCAGCCCAGACAGCTCTGGGGCCAACGTCCTGACTTTC. Encoded protein: CASSPDSSGANVLTF.

The sample holds one count of this clone. V gene TRBV19 combines with J gene TRBJ1-5, with D unclear. The CDR3 runs 13 residues. Per germline, CDR1 LNHDA and CDR2 SQIVND (reference sequence). Trimming removed 4 bases at V and 5 bases at J, with 9 bases between. CDR3 residues: CASSTRPDQPQHF. The CDR3 region has the DNA TGTGCCAGTAGTACCAGGCCGGATCAGCCCCAGCATTTT.

J is TRBJ2-4 and V is TRBV6-6; D not certain. This CDR3 comprises 12 residues. Deletions cut 8 bases from V and 1 base from J, with 6 bases between. The V gene's germline CDR1 is MNHNY and CDR2 SVGAGI (reference sequence). CDR3 protein: CASCQAKNIQYF. The CDR3 coding sequence is TGTGCCAGCTGCCAGGCCAAAAACATTCAGTACTTC.

This sequence joins TRBV7-6 and TRBJ2-7; possibly TRBD2 for D (5 bases). The CDR3 is 13 amino acids. Looked up from germline, CDR1 is SGHVS and CDR2 is FNYEAQ. Trimming cost V 5 bases and J 0 bases, with 8 bases left between them. In DNA form, the CDR3 reads TGTGCCAGCAGCCCCGAGGGCTCCTACGAGCAGTACTTC. Its translation is CASSPEGSYEQYF.

The J gene is TRBJ2-3, the V gene TRBV5-1; 11 nucleotides agree with TRBD1. Trimming took 0 bases from V and 2 from J; bases not matched to a gene: 8. In germline, CDR1 is SGHRS, CDR2 YFSETQ. The CDR3 extends over 18 amino acids. The CDR3 is CASSLAPDRGPPTDTQYF. CDR3 sequence (DNA): TGCGCCAGCAGCTTGGCTCCGGACAGGGGGCCCCCCACAGATACGCAGTATTTT.

This clone was detected only once. V usage is TRBV19 and J usage is TRBJ2-7; tentative D call: TRBD1 (5 bases). The CDR3 has 14 amino acids. V dropped 7 bases and J dropped 0 bases, with 13 bases sitting between them. Germline V gene data show CDR1 as LNHDA and CDR2 as SQIVND (reference sequence). The CDR3: CASKVRTTSYEQYF. CDR3 sequence (DNA): TGTGCCAGTAAGGTCAGGACAACCTCCTACGAGCAGTACTTC.

This clone came up once. This rearrangement joins TRBV28 to TRBJ2-7; D ambiguous. CDR3 length: 12 amino acids. V lost 6 bases, J lost 3 bases, and 9 bases lay in between. Germline V gives CDR1 MDHEN, CDR2 SYDVKM. This CDR3 is CASRSPYYEQYF. CDR3 nucleotides: TGTGCCAGCAGATCTCCCTACTACGAGCAGTACTTC.

There are a few counts of this clone. The CDR3 DNA reads as TGTGCCAGCAGCGAAACTTACAATGAGCAGTTCTTC. The encoded protein is CASSETYNEQFF. The V and J genes are TRBV9 and TRBJ2-1; no clear D gene. The CDR3 totals 12 residues. The germline CDR1 and CDR2 sequences are SGDLS and YYNGEE. V was cut by 3 bases and J by 4 bases, with 5 bases left in between.

This chain connects TRBV19 to TRBJ1-6; D uncertain. The germline V gene encodes CDR1 LNHDA and CDR2 SQIVND (reference sequence). Trimming shortened V by 4 bases and J by 4 bases, and 5 bases separated the two germline ends. The CDR3 totals 13 residues. The CDR3 region has the DNA TGTGCCAGTAGTACGACTTATAATTCACCCCTCCACTTT. Amino acid sequence: CASSTTYNSPLHF.

This chain uses TRBV5-1 with TRBJ1-6; D ambiguous. The CDR3 totals 15 residues. Trimming pared 0 bases from V and 4 bases from J, leaving 8 bases between. Germline V CDR1 and CDR2: SGHRS, YFSETQ. The CDR3 sequence: CASSLAGGYNSPLHF. CDR3 coding DNA: TGCGCCAGCAGCTTGGCTGGCGGATATAATTCACCCCTCCACTTT.

The V and J genes are TRBV9 and TRBJ2-5; 8 nucleotides align to TRBD2. The CDR3 is made up of 15 amino acids. Germline V gives CDR1 SGDLS, CDR2 YYNGEE. With V trimmed by 4 bases and J by 1 base, 6 bases remained unmatched. The CDR3 DNA sequence: TGTGCCAGCAGCCCGGGGGGGCGGGCCCAAGAGACCCAGTACTTC. It encodes CASSPGGRAQETQYF.

This clone was counted once. At one boundary the junction diverges from the germline segment, which might be a read error. The same CDR3 arises from other DNA sequences in this sample as well. The rearrangement links TRBV12-3 or TRBV12-4 to TRBJ1-5; TRBD1 might be the D (5 bases). The CDR3 is made up of 12 amino acids. The CDR3 bases are TGCGCCAGCGCCCAGGGTAAACAGCCCCAGCATTTT. Translated, it gives CASAQGKQPQHF.

The chain recombines TRBV3-1 (or the pseudogene TRBV3-2) with TRBJ1-5, with D unresolved. This CDR3 has 13 amino acids. Germline V lookup: CDR1 LGHDT, CDR2 YNNKEL (reference sequence). The ends were cut back, 0 bases at V and 4 bases at J, with 4 bases in the middle. DNA for the CDR3: TGTGCCAGCAGCCAAGATAATAATCAGCCCCAGCATTTT. This codes for CASSQDNNQPQHF.